This record concerns one T cell receptor beta chain sequence. The data are from a study of PD-L1 blockade in urothelial cancer. Study-wide context: Patients' prior chemotherapy regimens numbered 0 to 3. Across blood samples, T cells had a median count of about 150,000.

This sample's time point: pretreatment peripheral blood. Patients had locally advanced or metastatic urothelial carcinoma. Generated by immunoSEQ multiplex PCR, the TCRdb table keeps only in-frame clones and is missing some. The table lists approximately 63,000 clones, 75% to 85% of them singletons, with about 1.6% in the top ten. The CDR3 runs to 13 residues. V shed 4 bases and J shed 7 bases, with 14 bases lying between them. Germline V gene data show CDR1 as SEHNR and CDR2 as FQNEAQ (reference sequence). The sequence was collected from a man between 65 and 79 years old with urothelial cancer. The chain has TRBV7-9 and TRBJ2-7, with D possibly matching TRBD1 (6 bases). This specimen was PBMCs, taken around atezolizumab (anti-PD-L1) treatment. CDR3 amino acids: CASSSNTGKEQYF. Here the CDR3 DNA reads TGTGCCAGCAGCTCTAATACAGGGAAGGAGCAGTACTTC.